The text below deals with one T cell receptor beta chain. Its specificity is unknown. The CDR3 is made up of 18 amino acids. Trimming left V 1 base short and J 2 bases short, with 19 bases between. CDR1 and CDR2 from the germline V gene are SGHTA and FQGNSA. This entry is derived from a study of T cells in Graves' hyperthyroidism and ophthalmopathy. Overall study results and limits: In validation, the model predicted ophthalmopathy. These predictions came a median roughly 6 months before onset. Appearing also in blood were most of the thyroid clonotypes expanded above 0.001.

The study excluded patients with uncontrolled infection, other autoimmune disease, pregnancy or lactation. Cells are PBMCs isolated from roughly 10 ml of fresh blood. Researchers amplified the TCR beta CDR3 regions from RNA transcripts. The HTBI set primed first-round TCR CDR3 RT-PCR. From the multiplex PCR reads, TCRdb called clonotypes with MiXCR, one entry per CDR3 protein. The sample lists hundreds of thousands of distinct CDR3 sequences, approximately 14% occurring once. V usage is TRBV7-2 and J usage is TRBJ2-3; D may be TRBD2 (6 bases). The sample comprised blood. The clonotype originates from a woman between 45 and 65 years old with Graves' ophthalmopathy. The CDR3 coding sequence is TGTGCCAGCAGCTTAGGGGGGGATACGGCATTTCTCACAGATACGCAGTATTTT. It translates to CASSLGGDTAFLTDTQYF. Supplemented by reference TRBV7-2 and TRBJ2-3, the full variable domain reads GAGVSQSPSNKVTEKGKDVELRCDPISGHTALYWYRQSLGQGLEFLIYFQGNSAPDKSGLPSDRFSAERTGGSVSTLTIQRTQQEDSAVYLCASSLGGDTAFLTDTQYFGPGTRLTVL.